The subject of this entry is one T cell receptor (beta chain). This sample was taken from a study of control samples from healthy donors and cancer patients. Method: immunoSEQ multiplex PCR; TCRdb's copy keeps in-frame clones and lacks some. The sample holds 45,000 to 60,000 clones; about 95% are singletons and the top ten take 3.5% to 4%. CDR3 length equals 13 residues. V lost 5 bases to trimming and J lost 4 bases, with 9 bases between them. Germline V gives CDR1 SGHTA, CDR2 FQGTGA. The sequencing sample was made of blood. The clonotype comes from a man aged 25-40 years in good health. The V call is TRBV7-3, the J call TRBJ1-5; D possibly corresponds to TRBD1 (6 bases). The CDR3 nucleotides are TGTGCCAGCAGCGCAGGGGTAAATCAGCCCCAGCATTTT. It translates to CASSAGVNQPQHF.